This note documents a single T cell receptor (beta chain) sequence. No antigen is known for it. No per-base quality is available; no much larger clone lies one base away. Donors were healthy HIV-negative adults with no recently reported acute infections or vaccinations. Every donor was a Caucasian adult residing in Nashville, Tennessee, USA. CD4+ T cells were enriched by magnetic negative selection; naive cells were then positively selected on CD45RA, and the negative fraction formed the memory subset. After blood collection by leukapheresis, PBMCs were isolated using Ficoll-Histopaque density gradient centrifugation and then cryopreserved in the vapor phase of liquid nitrogen. Purity and quantity of every magnetically sorted T cell population were checked by analytical flow cytometry. Genomic DNA was isolated from every sorted fraction and measured by UV absorbance on a Nanodrop 2000c. This sample is part of a study of shared clonotypes between healthy human individuals (dated by TCRdb to the early 2020s). At the level of the whole study: Three men and two women, aged 18 to 49 years, made up the cohort. For each donor, CD4 naive and CD4 memory were each given three plates, CD8 naive was given two plates, and CD8 memory was given one plate. The study deeply sequenced blood TCR repertoires of about five healthy adults to estimate repertoire size and the extent of clonotype sharing between individuals. To increase sequencing depth and limit assay-specific biases, TCR repertoire library preparation and sequencing were carried out by different laboratories using diverse techniques. Per donor, leukapheresis produced somewhere between about 0.85 and 9.5 billion PBMCs.

Using the deep immunoSEQ assay, multiplex PCR amplified TCR CDR3 regions from genomic DNA. Extracted genomic DNA from each cell subset was spread evenly across all wells of several immunoSEQ 96-well plates, with each plate serving as a replicate. For sorted subsets, 150 to 250 ng of genomic DNA, equivalent to 25,000 to 35,000 T cell genomes, went into each replicate PCR. The purified libraries were quantified using a Qubit 3.0 fluorometer, sized with a Bioanalyzer 2100, and then quantified again using the KAPA Library Quantification kit. A separate single-read 150-cycle Illumina NextSeq 550 flow cell was used to sequence each immunoSEQ 96-well plate. Per the authors' processing: The immunoSEQ output contained only junctional sequences without quality scores, so filtering could not match that applied to full-length reads. Sequences were annotated with PyIR, a Python wrapper for IgBLAST v1.9, using IMGT germline references to assign V/J genes and CDR3. Any read was removed if the V/J assignment was weak (E-value above 1e-6), the CDR3 was missing, or the read contained stop codons, out-of-frame junctions, or ambiguous translated residues. V3J clonotypes were defined by identical inferred V gene, J gene, and CDR3 amino acid sequence. Percentage overlap between repertoires was calculated by dividing the number of shared unique clonotypes by the size of the smaller repertoire. Richness of each repertoire was evaluated using RTK rarefaction, the Chao1 estimator, and Recon v2.1 estimates of unobserved clonotypes. OLGA was used to compute generation probabilities for all TCRbeta clonotypes that the gDNA method yielded from several donors. TCRdb stores this immuneACCESS table with in-frame sequences only. Part of the clones is absent; in the studies checked, under half of the shortfall reflects unresolved V genes, and no reason is known for the rest. That table furnishes V, J and clone size, whereas the DNA furnished D and trimming. The sample table holds over 2 million clones, of which less than 95% were seen once. The ten largest account for 0.37% of the sample.

Study-wide findings and limitations: When several donors were compared, the shared fraction of clonotypes was 5% to 6.5% for naive CD4, approximately 3.3% for naive CD8, about 2.4% for memory CD4, and 0.4% for memory CD8. Naive subsets generally had larger estimated clonotype richness than memory subsets did. Based on pairwise subsampling, the degree of clonotype sharing among donors was expected to be affected by sequencing depth. Incomplete sequencing was indicated by rarefaction of sorted-subset datasets, despite the large sequencing depth. Because the study included only a small number of donors, the genetic and exposure-history diversity represented was limited. Sampling was limited to blood, and TCR repertoires in tissue likely differ from TCR repertoires in blood. Compared with non-shared clonotypes, clonotypes shared by all four sorted-subset donors had higher generation probabilities.

The CDR3 spans 16 residues, from the cysteine through the phenylalanine. Of the read, only the CDR3 DNA is kept; its 48 bases are in frame from base 1. The germline V gene supplies CDR1 SGHAT and CDR2 FQNNGV. The V and J ends are trimmed by 5 bases and 0 bases, leaving 14 bases between them. The receptor was derived from a young man in good health. Some clones in this sample may be carry-over from other donors' samples. The sample consisted of naive CD4+ T cells from PBMCs. The cell subset or site label for this specimen denotes: CD45RA+ positively selected. The rearrangement joined TRBV11-2 to TRBJ2-1; the D gene cannot be named for sure. CDR3 protein: CASSHTLTRSYNEQFF. The sequence in DNA is TGTGCCAGCAGCCATACGTTGACCCGCTCCTACAATGAGCAGTTCTTC.